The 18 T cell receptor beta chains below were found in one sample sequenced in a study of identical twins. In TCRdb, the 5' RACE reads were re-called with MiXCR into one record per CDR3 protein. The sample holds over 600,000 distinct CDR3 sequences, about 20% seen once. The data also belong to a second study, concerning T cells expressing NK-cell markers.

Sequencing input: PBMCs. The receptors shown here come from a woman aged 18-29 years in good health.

The CDR3 spells CASSERLADETQYF. The CDR3 region has the DNA TGTGCCAGCAGTGAAAGACTAGCGGACGAGACCCAGTACTTC. This chain connects TRBV2 to TRBJ2-5; 9 positions match TRBD2. This CDR3 spans 14 amino acids. CDR1 SNHLY and CDR2 FYNNEI come from the germline V gene. J was trimmed by 5 bases and V by 2 bases; bases with no gene match: 3.

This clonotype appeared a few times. The CDR3 bases are TGCAGTGCTAGTTCGGGGTATATTTTCAGCACAGATACGCAGTATTTT. Its translation is CSASSGYIFSTDTQYF. The gene calls are TRBV20-1 and TRBJ2-3; weak D call: TRBD2 (5 bases). V was clipped by 3 bases and J by 0 bases, with 16 bases between them. CDR3 length: 16 residues. Per the germline V gene, CDR1 is DFQATT and CDR2 is SNEGSKA (reference sequence).

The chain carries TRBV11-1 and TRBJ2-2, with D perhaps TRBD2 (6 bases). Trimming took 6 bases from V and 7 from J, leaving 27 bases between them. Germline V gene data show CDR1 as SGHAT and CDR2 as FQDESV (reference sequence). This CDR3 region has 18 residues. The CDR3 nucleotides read TGTGCCAGCAGTTACCAGGGACTTCGACGCAAAGGAAGCGGGGAGCTGTTTTTT. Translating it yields CASSYQGLRRKGSGELFF.

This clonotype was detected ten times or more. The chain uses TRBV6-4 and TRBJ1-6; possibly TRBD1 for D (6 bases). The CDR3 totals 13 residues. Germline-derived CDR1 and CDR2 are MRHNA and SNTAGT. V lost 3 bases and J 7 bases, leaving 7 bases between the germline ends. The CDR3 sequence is CASSDTGNSPLHF. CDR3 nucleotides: TGTGCCAGCAGTGATACAGGGAATTCACCCCTCCACTTT.

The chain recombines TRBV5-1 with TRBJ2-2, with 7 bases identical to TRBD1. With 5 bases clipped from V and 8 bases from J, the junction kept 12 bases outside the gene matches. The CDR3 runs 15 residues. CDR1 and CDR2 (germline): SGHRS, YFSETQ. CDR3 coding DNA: TGCGCCAGCAGGTCCGGGACAGACTTACGAGGGGAGCTGTTTTTT. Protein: CASRSGTDLRGELFF. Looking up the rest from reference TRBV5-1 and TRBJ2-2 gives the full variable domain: KAGVTQTPRYLIKTRGQQVTLSCSPISGHRSVSWYQQTPGQGLQFLFEYFSETQRNKGNFPGRFSGRQFSNSRSEMNVSTLELGDSALYLCASRSGTDLRGELFFGEGSRLTVL.

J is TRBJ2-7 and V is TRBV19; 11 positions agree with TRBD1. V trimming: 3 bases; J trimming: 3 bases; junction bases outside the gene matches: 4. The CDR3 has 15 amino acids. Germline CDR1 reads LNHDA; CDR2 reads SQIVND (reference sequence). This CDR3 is CASSIGTGGYYEQYF. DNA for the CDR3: TGTGCCAGTAGTATCGGGACAGGGGGGTACTACGAGCAGTACTTC.

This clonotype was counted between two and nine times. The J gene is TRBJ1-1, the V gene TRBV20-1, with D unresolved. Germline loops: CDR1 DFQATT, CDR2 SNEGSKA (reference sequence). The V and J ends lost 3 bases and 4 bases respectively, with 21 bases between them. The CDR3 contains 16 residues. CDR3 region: CSASRIPGPESTEAFF. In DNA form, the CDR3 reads TGCAGTGCTAGTCGAATTCCGGGCCCCGAGTCCACTGAAGCTTTCTTT.

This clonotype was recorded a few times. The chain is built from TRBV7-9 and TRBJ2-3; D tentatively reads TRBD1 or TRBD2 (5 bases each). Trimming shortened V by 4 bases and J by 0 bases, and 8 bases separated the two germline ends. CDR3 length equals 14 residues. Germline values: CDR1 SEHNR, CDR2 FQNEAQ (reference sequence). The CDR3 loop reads CASSSWDSTDTQYF. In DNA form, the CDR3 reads TGTGCCAGCAGCTCGTGGGACAGCACAGATACGCAGTATTTT.

Here the CDR3 DNA reads TGCGCCAGCAGCTTGGTAGCGGGCGCCGATGAGCAGTTCTTC. Residues: CASSLVAGADEQFF. The chain employs TRBV5-1 and TRBJ2-1, with TRBD2 matching 7 bases. Looked up from germline, CDR1 is SGHRS and CDR2 is YFSETQ. V shed 0 bases, J shed 8 bases, and the junction held 5 bases outside the gene matches. CDR3 length: 14 amino acids.

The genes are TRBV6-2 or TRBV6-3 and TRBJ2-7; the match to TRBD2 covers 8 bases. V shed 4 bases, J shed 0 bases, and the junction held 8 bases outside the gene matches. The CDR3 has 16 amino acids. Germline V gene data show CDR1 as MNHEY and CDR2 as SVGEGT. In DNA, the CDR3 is TGTGCCAGCAGTTCCCGACTAGCGATCAGCTCCTACGAGCAGTACTTC. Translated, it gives CASSSRLAISSYEQYF.

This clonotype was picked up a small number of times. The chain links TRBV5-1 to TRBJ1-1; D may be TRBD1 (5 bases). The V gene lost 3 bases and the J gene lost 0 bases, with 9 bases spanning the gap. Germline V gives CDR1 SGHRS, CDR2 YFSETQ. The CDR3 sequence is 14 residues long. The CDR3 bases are TGCGCCAGCAGCTGGATAGGGGTGAACACTGAAGCTTTCTTT. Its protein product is CASSWIGVNTEAFF.

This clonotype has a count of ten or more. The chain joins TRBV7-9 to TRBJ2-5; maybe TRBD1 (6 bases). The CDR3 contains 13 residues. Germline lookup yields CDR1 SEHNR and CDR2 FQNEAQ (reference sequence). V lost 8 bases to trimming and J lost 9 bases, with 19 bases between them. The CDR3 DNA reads TGTGCCAGCGGCACGTACAGGGATTCTGCCCAGTACTTC. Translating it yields CASGTYRDSAQYF.

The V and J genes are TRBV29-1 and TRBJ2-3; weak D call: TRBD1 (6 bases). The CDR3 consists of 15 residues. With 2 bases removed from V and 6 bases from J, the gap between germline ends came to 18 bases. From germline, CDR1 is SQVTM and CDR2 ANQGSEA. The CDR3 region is CSVESSYRDLDTQYF. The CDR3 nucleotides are TGCAGCGTTGAATCGTCCTACAGGGATCTGGATACGCAGTATTTT.

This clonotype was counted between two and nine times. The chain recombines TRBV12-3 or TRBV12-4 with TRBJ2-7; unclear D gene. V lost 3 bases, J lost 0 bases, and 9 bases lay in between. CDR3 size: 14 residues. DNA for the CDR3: TGTGCCAGCAGTTTTTTGGCACCCTCCTACGAGCAGTACTTC. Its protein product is CASSFLAPSYEQYF.

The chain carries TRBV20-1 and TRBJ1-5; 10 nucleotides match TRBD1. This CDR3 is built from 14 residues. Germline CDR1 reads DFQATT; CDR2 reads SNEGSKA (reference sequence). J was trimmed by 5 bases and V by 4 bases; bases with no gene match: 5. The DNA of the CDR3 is TGCAGTGCTAAATACGGGACAGGGGATCAGCCCCAGCATTTT. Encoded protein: CSAKYGTGDQPQHF.

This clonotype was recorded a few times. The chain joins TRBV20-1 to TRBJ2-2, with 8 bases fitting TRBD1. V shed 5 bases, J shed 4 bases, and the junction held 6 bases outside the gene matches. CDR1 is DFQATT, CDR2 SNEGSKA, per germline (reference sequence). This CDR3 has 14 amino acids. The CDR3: CSAGRQGTTGELFF. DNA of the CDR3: TGCAGTGCTGGAAGACAGGGGACCACCGGGGAGCTGTTTTTT.

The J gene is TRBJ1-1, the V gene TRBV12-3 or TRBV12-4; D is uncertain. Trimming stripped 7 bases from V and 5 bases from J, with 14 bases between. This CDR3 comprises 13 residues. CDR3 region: CASTLLDTTEAFF. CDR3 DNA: TGTGCCAGCACCCTTCTCGACACAACTGAAGCTTTCTTT.

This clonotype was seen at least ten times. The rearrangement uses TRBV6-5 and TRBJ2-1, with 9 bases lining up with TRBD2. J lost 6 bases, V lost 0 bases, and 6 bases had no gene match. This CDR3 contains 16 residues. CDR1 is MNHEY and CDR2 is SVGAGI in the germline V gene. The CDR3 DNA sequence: TGTGCCAGCAGTTACTCCGCGGGAGGGACCCCCAATGAGCAGTTCTTC. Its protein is CASSYSAGGTPNEQFF.